A selection of T cell receptor beta chains follows, all from one sample in a study of T cell responses to AZD1222 COVID-19 vaccine. TCRdb's table, derived via immunoSEQ multiplex PCR, lists solely in-frame clones and lacks some. Of about 190,000 clones listed, 85% to 95% are singletons. The sequencing used peripheral blood, collected on day 0 of AZD1222 vaccination. The source of these receptors is an adult in good health. The CDR3 runs from the conserved cysteine through the conserved F or W. A D gene is named only where the DNA matches it firmly. The size entry is marked missing in some rows and otherwise reads once, few, many or a size class.

d_call: TRBD1; j_call: TRBJ2-5; cdr3_length: 14; v_call: TRBV7-9; clone_size: NA; cdr3_nt: TGTGCCAGCAGCCAGACAGGGAACGAAGAGACCCAGTACTTC; cdr3_aa: CASSQTGNEETQYF
d_call: NA; j_call: TRBJ2-7; cdr3_length: 11; v_call: TRBV20-1; clone_size: NA; cdr3_nt: TGCAGTGCTAGAGATCGGCACGAGCAGTACTTC; cdr3_aa: CSARDRHEQYF
d_call: NA; j_call: TRBJ1-1; cdr3_length: 12; v_call: TRBV7-3; clone_size: NA; cdr3_nt: TGTGCCAGCAGCGCATCAGGGACTGAAGCTTTCTTT; cdr3_aa: CASSASGTEAFF
d_call: TRBD1; j_call: TRBJ1-5; cdr3_length: 14; v_call: TRBV19; clone_size: NA; cdr3_nt: TGTGCCAGTACCTCGGGACAGAAGAATCAGCCCCAGCATTTT; cdr3_aa: CASTSGQKNQPQHF
d_call: TRBD1; j_call: TRBJ1-1; cdr3_length: 14; v_call: TRBV6-6; clone_size: NA; cdr3_nt: TGTGCCAGCAGTTATCGGACAGGGAGAACTGAAGCTTTCTTT; cdr3_aa: CASSYRTGRTEAFF
d_call: NA; j_call: TRBJ2-3; cdr3_length: 13; v_call: TRBV2; clone_size: NA; cdr3_nt: TGTGCCGGAACAGTGGCAGGAACAGATACGCAGTATTTT; cdr3_aa: CAGTVAGTDTQYF
d_call: TRBD1; j_call: TRBJ1-2; cdr3_length: 17; v_call: TRBV4-1; clone_size: few; cdr3_nt: TGCGCCAGCAGCCAACCGGGACAGGGAAAAGCTAACTATGGCTACACCTTC; cdr3_aa: CASSQPGQGKANYGYTF
d_call: NA; j_call: TRBJ1-2; cdr3_length: 14; v_call: TRBV20-1; clone_size: NA; cdr3_nt: TGCAGTGCTAGTCCAGGGCAGGGGAACTATGGCTACACCTTC; cdr3_aa: CSASPGQGNYGYTF
d_call: NA; j_call: TRBJ1-1; cdr3_length: 14; v_call: TRBV5-4; clone_size: NA; cdr3_nt: TGTGCCAGCAGCACCCCCCAGGGAAGTGGTGAAGCTTTCTTT; cdr3_aa: CASSTPQGSGEAFF
d_call: NA; j_call: TRBJ2-7; cdr3_length: 11; v_call: TRBV20-1; clone_size: NA; cdr3_nt: TGCAGTGCTAGCAATGCATACGAGCAGTACTTC; cdr3_aa: CSASNAYEQYF
d_call: NA; j_call: TRBJ1-6; cdr3_length: 16; v_call: TRBV7-9; clone_size: NA; cdr3_nt: TGTGCCAGCAGCTTCTACCTTGGGCCCGGGGATTCACCCCTCCACTTT; cdr3_aa: CASSFYLGPGDSPLHF
d_call: NA; j_call: TRBJ1-6; cdr3_length: 16; v_call: TRBV18; clone_size: NA; cdr3_nt: TGTGCCAGCTCACCACGGATGGACACAAGGAATTCACCCCTCCACTTT; cdr3_aa: CASSPRMDTRNSPLHF
d_call: NA; j_call: TRBJ1-6; cdr3_length: 15; v_call: TRBV7-9; clone_size: NA; cdr3_nt: TGTGCCAGCAGCCTTTGGACACTATCGCATTCACCCCTCCACTTT; cdr3_aa: CASSLWTLSHSPLHF
d_call: NA; j_call: TRBJ2-3; cdr3_length: 16; v_call: TRBV7-2; clone_size: NA; cdr3_nt: TGTGCCAGCAGCTTATTCGGATCGGGGGCCACAGATACGCAGTATTTT; cdr3_aa: CASSLFGSGATDTQYF
d_call: NA; j_call: TRBJ2-2; cdr3_length: 16; v_call: TRBV7-7; clone_size: NA; cdr3_nt: TGTGCCAGCAGCTTGTACGGGACACCGAACACCGGGGAGCTGTTTTTT; cdr3_aa: CASSLYGTPNTGELFF
d_call: TRBD2; j_call: TRBJ2-3; cdr3_length: 16; v_call: TRBV18; clone_size: NA; cdr3_nt: TGTGCCAGCTCACCCGCTAGCGGGGAGATCACAGATACGCAGTATTTT; cdr3_aa: CASSPASGEITDTQYF
d_call: TRBD1; j_call: TRBJ1-4; cdr3_length: 15; v_call: TRBV5-1; clone_size: NA; cdr3_nt: TGCGCCAGCAGTTCCGGACAGGGGGTGCATGAAAAACTGTTTTTT; cdr3_aa: CASSSGQGVHEKLFF
d_call: TRBD1; j_call: TRBJ2-7; cdr3_length: 15; v_call: TRBV6-5; clone_size: once; cdr3_nt: TGTGCCAGCAGCCTGACAGGGGTTTGGTCCTACGAGCAGTACTTC; cdr3_aa: CASSLTGVWSYEQYF
d_call: NA; j_call: TRBJ1-2; cdr3_length: 11; v_call: TRBV14; clone_size: once; cdr3_nt: TGTGCCAGCAGCCAGCAGGCTGGCTACACCTTC; cdr3_aa: CASSQQAGYTF
d_call: NA; j_call: TRBJ1-3; cdr3_length: 17; v_call: TRBV18; clone_size: once; cdr3_nt: TGTGCCAGCTCACCAACCGAAATGGTGGGGGCTGGAAACACCATATATTTT; cdr3_aa: CASSPTEMVGAGNTIYF
d_call: NA; j_call: TRBJ2-2; cdr3_length: 18; v_call: TRBV9; clone_size: NA; cdr3_nt: TGTGCCAGCAGCTTCCAACCCTTCTCCTTCCTGAACACCGGGGAGCTGTTTTTT; cdr3_aa: CASSFQPFSFLNTGELFF
d_call: TRBD1; j_call: TRBJ2-3; cdr3_length: 12; v_call: TRBV7-2; clone_size: NA; cdr3_nt: TGTGCCAGCGGACAGGCCTCAGATACGCAGTATTTT; cdr3_aa: CASGQASDTQYF
d_call: TRBD1; j_call: TRBJ1-4; cdr3_length: 14; v_call: TRBV4-1; clone_size: NA; cdr3_nt: TGCGCCAGCAGCCCGGGACAGCGTATTGAAAAACTGTTTTTT; cdr3_aa: CASSPGQRIEKLFF
d_call: TRBD1; j_call: TRBJ1-5; cdr3_length: 15; v_call: TRBV5-1; clone_size: NA; cdr3_nt: TGCGCCAGCAGCTACAGGGGGGACTACAATCAGCCCCAGCATTTT; cdr3_aa: CASSYRGDYNQPQHF
d_call: TRBD2; j_call: TRBJ2-1; cdr3_length: 16; v_call: TRBV27; clone_size: NA; cdr3_nt: TGTGCCAGCAGTTTAGAGGGACTAGCGGTATACAATGAGCAGTTCTTC; cdr3_aa: CASSLEGLAVYNEQFF
d_call: TRBD2; j_call: TRBJ2-1; cdr3_length: 14; v_call: TRBV5-6; clone_size: NA; cdr3_nt: TGTGCCAGCAGCTTGGGGCTAGCGGGGGCCCTGCCGTTCTTC; cdr3_aa: CASSLGLAGALPFF
d_call: TRBD1; j_call: TRBJ1-1; cdr3_length: 13; v_call: TRBV12-3/TRBV12-4; clone_size: NA; cdr3_nt: TGTGCCAGCAGTTGGGGACAGGAGGCTGAAGCTTTCTTT; cdr3_aa: CASSWGQEAEAFF
d_call: NA; j_call: TRBJ1-1; cdr3_length: 15; v_call: TRBV7-2; clone_size: NA; cdr3_nt: TGTGCCAGCAGCTTAGATTTTGTCGCGAACACTGAAGCTTTCTTT; cdr3_aa: CASSLDFVANTEAFF
d_call: NA; j_call: TRBJ2-2; cdr3_length: 15; v_call: TRBV7-8; clone_size: NA; cdr3_nt: TGTGCCAGCCGACTGTGGGGTACGAACACCGGGGAGCTGTTTTTT; cdr3_aa: CASRLWGTNTGELFF
d_call: NA; j_call: TRBJ2-7; cdr3_length: 12; v_call: TRBV6-2/TRBV6-3; clone_size: NA; cdr3_nt: TGTGCCAGCAGCTGGGAAACCTACGAGCAGTACTTC; cdr3_aa: CASSWETYEQYF
d_call: NA; j_call: TRBJ1-5; cdr3_length: 12; v_call: TRBV12-3/TRBV12-4; clone_size: NA; cdr3_nt: TGTGCCAGCAGTACAGATCCGGGGCCCCAGCATTTT; cdr3_aa: CASSTDPGPQHF
d_call: NA; j_call: TRBJ1-1; cdr3_length: 16; v_call: TRBV10-3; clone_size: NA; cdr3_nt: TGTGCCATCAGCGCAGGGGCAGGGTTTCGGAACACTGAAGCTTTCTTT; cdr3_aa: CAISAGAGFRNTEAFF
d_call: TRBD1; j_call: TRBJ1-1; cdr3_length: 15; v_call: TRBV5-1; clone_size: NA; cdr3_nt: TGCGCCAGCAGACAACCGGGACAGCGGGACACTGAAGCTTTCTTT; cdr3_aa: CASRQPGQRDTEAFF
d_call: TRBD1; j_call: TRBJ1-1; cdr3_length: 13; v_call: TRBV3-1/TRBV3-2; clone_size: NA; cdr3_nt: TGTGCCAGCAGCCGAGACAGGGAGGCTGAAGCTTTCTTT; cdr3_aa: CASSRDREAEAFF
d_call: TRBD2; j_call: TRBJ2-2; cdr3_length: 17; v_call: TRBV25-1; clone_size: NA; cdr3_nt: TGTGCCAGCAGTGAATCCGCTGGTAGCGGGGGACCCCATAAGCTGTTTTTT; cdr3_aa: CASSESAGSGGPHKLFF
d_call: TRBD2; j_call: TRBJ2-1; cdr3_length: 14; v_call: TRBV5-4; clone_size: NA; cdr3_nt: TGTGCCAGCGCCGCGGGAGGGGTAGGGAATGAGCAGTTCTTC; cdr3_aa: CASAAGGVGNEQFF
d_call: NA; j_call: TRBJ2-2; cdr3_length: 15; v_call: TRBV6-5; clone_size: NA; cdr3_nt: TGTGCCAGCAAGAAGGGGCGGGTGAACACCGGGGAGCTGTTTTTT; cdr3_aa: CASKKGRVNTGELFF
d_call: NA; j_call: TRBJ2-7; cdr3_length: 15; v_call: TRBV18; clone_size: NA; cdr3_nt: TGTGCCAGCTCACCATGGCCGGGGGAAACCTACGAGCAGTACTTC; cdr3_aa: CASSPWPGETYEQYF
d_call: NA; j_call: TRBJ1-5; cdr3_length: 15; v_call: TRBV5-4; clone_size: NA; cdr3_nt: TGTGCCAGCAGCTTCGGGGGGGGGCTAAATCAGCCCCAGCATTTT; cdr3_aa: CASSFGGGLNQPQHF
d_call: NA; j_call: TRBJ1-1; cdr3_length: 16; v_call: TRBV6-5; clone_size: NA; cdr3_nt: TGTGCCAGCAGTTACTTATCCCGGGGTTTGAACACTGAAGCTTTCTTT; cdr3_aa: CASSYLSRGLNTEAFF
d_call: TRBD1; j_call: TRBJ1-5; cdr3_length: 15; v_call: TRBV6-2/TRBV6-3; clone_size: few; cdr3_nt: TGTGCCAGCAGTTACTCCTTGACAGGGGACCAGCCCCAGCATTTT; cdr3_aa: CASSYSLTGDQPQHF
d_call: TRBD1; j_call: TRBJ1-6; cdr3_length: 14; v_call: TRBV19; clone_size: NA; cdr3_nt: TGTGCCAGTAATAAGGGACAGGGTGGGTCACCCCTCCACTTT; cdr3_aa: CASNKGQGGSPLHF
d_call: NA; j_call: TRBJ2-1; cdr3_length: 13; v_call: TRBV9; clone_size: once; cdr3_nt: TGTGCCAGCAGCGATCAAGCCCGGGACGGCCCTGTCTTC; cdr3_aa: CASSDQARDGPVF
d_call: NA; j_call: TRBJ1-1; cdr3_length: 13; v_call: TRBV5-1; clone_size: NA; cdr3_nt: TGCGCCAGCAGCTTTTTGGGAGGGGATGAAGCTTTCTTT; cdr3_aa: CASSFLGGDEAFF
d_call: NA; j_call: TRBJ1-2; cdr3_length: 11; v_call: TRBV12-3/TRBV12-4; clone_size: NA; cdr3_nt: TGTGCCAGCAGTTTAGCGCTTGGCTACACCTTC; cdr3_aa: CASSLALGYTF
d_call: NA; j_call: TRBJ1-2; cdr3_length: 13; v_call: TRBV25-1; clone_size: NA; cdr3_nt: TGTGCCAGCATCCCGGGAGACGGGTATGGCTACACCTTC; cdr3_aa: CASIPGDGYGYTF
d_call: NA; j_call: TRBJ2-4; cdr3_length: 12; v_call: TRBV6-5; clone_size: NA; cdr3_nt: TGTGCCAGCAATCGGGACACAAACATTCAGTACTTC; cdr3_aa: CASNRDTNIQYF
d_call: TRBD2; j_call: TRBJ2-3; cdr3_length: 15; v_call: TRBV3-1/TRBV3-2; clone_size: NA; cdr3_nt: TGTGCCAGCAGCCAGCCTAGCGGGGGGGTTGATACGCAGTATTTT; cdr3_aa: CASSQPSGGVDTQYF
d_call: TRBD2; j_call: TRBJ2-3; cdr3_length: 15; v_call: TRBV19; clone_size: NA; cdr3_nt: TGTGCCAGTAGGAAACCGGGACTAGCGGGGGATACGCAGTATTTT; cdr3_aa: CASRKPGLAGDTQYF
d_call: NA; j_call: TRBJ1-1; cdr3_length: 12; v_call: TRBV3-1/TRBV3-2; clone_size: NA; cdr3_nt: TGTGCCAGCGGATTAGGACAGTCTAAAGCTTTCTTT; cdr3_aa: CASGLGQSKAFF
d_call: NA; j_call: TRBJ1-4; cdr3_length: 14; v_call: TRBV2; clone_size: NA; cdr3_nt: TGTGCCAGCAGTGAGAGAGGGAATAAGGAAAAACTGTTTTTT; cdr3_aa: CASSERGNKEKLFF
d_call: TRBD1; j_call: TRBJ1-2; cdr3_length: 15; v_call: TRBV18; clone_size: NA; cdr3_nt: TGTGCCAGCTCACCGCCGACAGGGCTTTACTATGGCTACACCTTC; cdr3_aa: CASSPPTGLYYGYTF
d_call: NA; j_call: TRBJ1-6; cdr3_length: 13; v_call: TRBV7-3; clone_size: NA; cdr3_nt: TGTGCCAGCAGCCTCAATATAGGTTCACCCCTCCACTTT; cdr3_aa: CASSLNIGSPLHF
d_call: TRBD1; j_call: TRBJ2-4; cdr3_length: 14; v_call: TRBV7-9; clone_size: few; cdr3_nt: TGTGCCAGCCAAAAAGGACAGGGGAAAAACATTCAGTACTTC; cdr3_aa: CASQKGQGKNIQYF
d_call: NA; j_call: TRBJ1-5; cdr3_length: 15; v_call: TRBV6-2/TRBV6-3; clone_size: NA; cdr3_nt: TGTGCCAGCAGTTACTGGACGTCGAGCAATCAGCCCCAGCATTTT; cdr3_aa: CASSYWTSSNQPQHF